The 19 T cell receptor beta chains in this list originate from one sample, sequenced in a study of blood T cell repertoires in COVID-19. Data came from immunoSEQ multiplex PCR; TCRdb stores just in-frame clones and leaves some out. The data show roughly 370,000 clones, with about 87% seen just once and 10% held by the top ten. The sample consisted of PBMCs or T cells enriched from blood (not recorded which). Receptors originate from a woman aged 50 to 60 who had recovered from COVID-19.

CDR3 amino acids: CASSLGDSMGENTEAFF. The CDR3 region has the DNA TGTGCCAGCAGCCTCGGGGACAGCATGGGAGAAAACACTGAAGCTTTCTTT. The rearrangement uses TRBV7-8 and TRBJ1-1; 7 nucleotides line up with TRBD1. Per germline, CDR1 SGHVS and CDR2 FQNEAQ. The ends lost 5 bases at V and 2 bases at J; junction bases unmatched: 14. The CDR3 spans 17 residues.

The CDR3 bases are TGTGCCAGCAGTGAGACTCGGGTCCGTGGGGAAAAACTGTTTTTT. Translated: CASSETRVRGEKLFF. The V call is TRBV2, the J call TRBJ1-4; D is undetermined. The CDR3 runs to 15 residues. Trimming left V 3 bases short and J 8 bases short, with 16 bases between. Germline-derived CDR1 and CDR2 are SNHLY and FYNNEI.

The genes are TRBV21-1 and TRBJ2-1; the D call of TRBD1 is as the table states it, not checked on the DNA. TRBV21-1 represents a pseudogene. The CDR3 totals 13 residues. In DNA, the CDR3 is TGTGCCAGCAGCAAATTCTTGACAGGGGAGCAGTTCTTC. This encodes CASSKFLTGEQFF.

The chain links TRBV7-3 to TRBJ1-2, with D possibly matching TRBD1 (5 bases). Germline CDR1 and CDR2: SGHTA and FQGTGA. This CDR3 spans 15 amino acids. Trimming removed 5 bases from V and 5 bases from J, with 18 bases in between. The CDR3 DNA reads TGTGCCAGCAGCCCGTCGGGGGGTCCGGCGTATGGCTACACCTTC. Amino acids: CASSPSGGPAYGYTF.

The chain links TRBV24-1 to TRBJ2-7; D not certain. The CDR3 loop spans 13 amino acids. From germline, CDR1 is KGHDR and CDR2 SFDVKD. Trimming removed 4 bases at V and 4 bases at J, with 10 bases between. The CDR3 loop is CATSDSNSYEQYF. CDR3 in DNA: TGTGCCACCAGTGACTCGAACAGTTACGAGCAGTACTTC.

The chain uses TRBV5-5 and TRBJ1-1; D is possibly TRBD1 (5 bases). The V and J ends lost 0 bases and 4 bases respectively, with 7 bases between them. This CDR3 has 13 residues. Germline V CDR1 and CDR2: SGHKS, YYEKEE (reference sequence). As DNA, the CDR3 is TGTGCCAGCAGCTTGGGGACAATCACTGAAGCTTTCTTT. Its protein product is CASSLGTITEAFF.

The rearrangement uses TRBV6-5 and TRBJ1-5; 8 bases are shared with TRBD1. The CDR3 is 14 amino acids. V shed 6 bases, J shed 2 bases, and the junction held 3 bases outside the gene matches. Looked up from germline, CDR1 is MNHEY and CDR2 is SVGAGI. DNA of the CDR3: TGTGCCAGCAGGACAGGGGACCGCAATCAGCCCCAGCATTTT. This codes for CASRTGDRNQPQHF.

The CDR3 DNA is TGTGCCAGCGGCCGGGGGACAGGCTTAAACACTGAAGCTTTCTTT. Translating gives CASGRGTGLNTEAFF. The J gene is TRBJ1-1, the V gene TRBV2; TRBD1 agrees at 8 bases. CDR1 is SNHLY and CDR2 is FYNNEI in the germline V gene. CDR3 length: 15 residues. The ends lost 8 bases at V and 2 bases at J; junction bases unmatched: 10.

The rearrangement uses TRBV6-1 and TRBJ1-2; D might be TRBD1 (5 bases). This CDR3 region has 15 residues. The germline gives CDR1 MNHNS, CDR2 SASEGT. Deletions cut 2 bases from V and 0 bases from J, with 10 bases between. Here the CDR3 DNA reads TGTGCCAGCAGTGAATTTAGGGGCCCTAACTATGGCTACACCTTC. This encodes CASSEFRGPNYGYTF.

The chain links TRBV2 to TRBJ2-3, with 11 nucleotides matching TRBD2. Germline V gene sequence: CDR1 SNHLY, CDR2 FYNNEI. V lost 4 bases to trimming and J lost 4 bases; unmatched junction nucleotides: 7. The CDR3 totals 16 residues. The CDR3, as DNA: TGTGCCAGCAGTGTCGTAGCGGGGGGGCTCTCAGATACGCAGTATTTT. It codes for CASSVVAGGLSDTQYF.

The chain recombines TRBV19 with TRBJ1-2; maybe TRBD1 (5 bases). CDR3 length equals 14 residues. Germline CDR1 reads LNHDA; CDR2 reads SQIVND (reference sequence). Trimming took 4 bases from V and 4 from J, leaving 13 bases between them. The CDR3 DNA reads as TGTGCCAGTAGTAGTACCAGGGCAGCCTATGGCTACACCTTC. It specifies CASSSTRAAYGYTF. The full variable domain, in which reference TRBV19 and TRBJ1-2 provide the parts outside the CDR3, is DGGITQSPKYLFRKEGQNVTLSCEQNLNHDAMYWYRQDPGQGLRLIYYSQIVNDFQKGDIAEGYSVSREKKESFPLTVTSAQKNPTAFYLCASSSTRAAYGYTFGSGTRLTVV.

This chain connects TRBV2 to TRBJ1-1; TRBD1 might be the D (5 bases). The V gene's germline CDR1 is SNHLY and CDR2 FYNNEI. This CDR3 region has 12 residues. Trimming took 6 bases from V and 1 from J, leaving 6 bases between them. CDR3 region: CASRTANTEAFF. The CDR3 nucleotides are TGTGCCAGCAGGACAGCGAACACTGAAGCTTTCTTT.

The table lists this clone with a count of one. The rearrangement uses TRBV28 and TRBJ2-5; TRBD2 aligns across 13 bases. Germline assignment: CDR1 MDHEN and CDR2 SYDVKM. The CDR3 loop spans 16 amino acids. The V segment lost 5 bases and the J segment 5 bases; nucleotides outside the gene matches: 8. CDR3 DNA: TGTGCCAGCAGTCCGAGACTAGCGGGGGGCGGGGAGACCCAGTACTTC. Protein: CASSPRLAGGGETQYF.

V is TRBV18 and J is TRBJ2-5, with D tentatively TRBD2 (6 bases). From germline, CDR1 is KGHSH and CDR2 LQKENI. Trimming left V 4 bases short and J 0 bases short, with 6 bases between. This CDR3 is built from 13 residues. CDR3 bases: TGTGCCAGCTCACGGGGGGACCAAGAGACCCAGTACTTC. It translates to CASSRGDQETQYF. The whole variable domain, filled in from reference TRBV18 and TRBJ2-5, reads NAGVMQNPRHLVRRRGQEARLRCSPMKGHSHVYWYRQLPEEGLKFMVYLQKENIIDESGMPKERFSAEFPKEGPSILRIQQVVRGDSAAYFCASSRGDQETQYFGPGTRLLVL.

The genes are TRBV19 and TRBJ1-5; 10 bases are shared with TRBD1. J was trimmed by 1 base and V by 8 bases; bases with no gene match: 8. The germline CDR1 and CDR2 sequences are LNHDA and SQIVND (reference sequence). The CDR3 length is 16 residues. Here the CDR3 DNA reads TGTGCCAGTCTAGACCGACAGGGGGCAAGCAATCAGCCCCAGCATTTT. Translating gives CASLDRQGASNQPQHF. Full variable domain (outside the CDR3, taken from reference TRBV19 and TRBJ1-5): DGGITQSPKYLFRKEGQNVTLSCEQNLNHDAMYWYRQDPGQGLRLIYYSQIVNDFQKGDIAEGYSVSREKKESFPLTVTSAQKNPTAFYLCASLDRQGASNQPQHFGDGTRLSIL.

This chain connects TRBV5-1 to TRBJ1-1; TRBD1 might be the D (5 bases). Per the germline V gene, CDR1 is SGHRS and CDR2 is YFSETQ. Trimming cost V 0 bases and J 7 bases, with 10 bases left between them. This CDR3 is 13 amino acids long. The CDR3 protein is CASSLGGAGEAFF. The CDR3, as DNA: TGCGCCAGCAGCTTGGGTGGGGCTGGTGAAGCTTTCTTT.

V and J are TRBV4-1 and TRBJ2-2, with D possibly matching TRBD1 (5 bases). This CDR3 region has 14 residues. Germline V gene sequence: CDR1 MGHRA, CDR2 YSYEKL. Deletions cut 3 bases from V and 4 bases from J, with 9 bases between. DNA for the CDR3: TGCGCCAGCAGCCAGGGGCCCAGCACCGGGGAGCTGTTTTTT. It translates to CASSQGPSTGELFF.

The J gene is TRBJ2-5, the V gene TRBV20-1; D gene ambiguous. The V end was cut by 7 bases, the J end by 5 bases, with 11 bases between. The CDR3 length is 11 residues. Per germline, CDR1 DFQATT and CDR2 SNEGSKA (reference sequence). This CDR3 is CSVAQAETQYF. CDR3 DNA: TGCAGTGTTGCTCAGGCCGAGACCCAGTACTTC.

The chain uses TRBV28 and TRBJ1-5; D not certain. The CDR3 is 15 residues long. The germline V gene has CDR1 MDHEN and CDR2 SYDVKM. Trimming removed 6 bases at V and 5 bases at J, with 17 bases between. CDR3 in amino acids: CASSNQVDWDQPQHF. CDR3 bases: TGTGCCAGCAGCAACCAAGTAGACTGGGATCAGCCCCAGCATTTT.